The entry below describes one T cell receptor (beta chain). Its antigen is as yet unknown. At one end the junction does not follow the germline gene, possibly because of a read error. This record comes from a study of cytomegalovirus exposure and HLA in healthy donors. CDR3 size: 13 residues. Per the germline V gene, CDR1 is MDHEN and CDR2 is SYDVKM. In the PCR, 60 Vbeta and 13 Jbeta primers were used. TCRdb's copy holds only in-frame clones and misses some; the assay was immunoSEQ multiplex PCR. The table records 150,000 to 200,000 clones, around 68% of them present only once. Notes on the study in general: In vitro testing confirmed a few CMV-associated chains as specific for CMV antigens. There were reportedly fewer N-insertions in an Asian-associated ancestry cluster than the roughly 700-donor mean, in a later analysis. HLA alleles were associated with some 17,000 TCR beta sequences in a later analysis at 0.05 false discovery rate.

The gene calls are TRBV28 and TRBJ2-7; a weak D match, TRBD2 (5 bases). Sequencing was performed on PBMCs. The TCR originated in a man aged 30-40 years in good health and CMV-seropositive. The CDR3 DNA is TGTGCCAGCACCGTTTCTAGCTCCAACGAGCAGTACTTC. Its translation: CASTVSSSNEQYF.